This TCR beta chain emerged from a study of T cell responses to AZD1222 COVID-19 vaccine. Study observations and caveats: It was only a handful of AZD1222 recipients who were seropositive at baseline.

A word on this clone: Its antigen is not known.

Sequencing used immunoSEQ multiplex PCR; TCRdb keeps in-frame clones, though not all of them. The sample contains under 110,000 clones, around 87% of which appear only once. CDR1 is SGHRS, CDR2 YFSETQ, per germline. This CDR3 contains 15 residues. V was trimmed by 0 bases and J by 3 bases, leaving 12 bases between them. The origin of this receptor is an adult who received the AZD1222 COVID-19 vaccine. The sequences come from peripheral blood, collected 28 days after the second AZD1222 dose. V gene TRBV5-1 combines with J gene TRBJ1-1; the D gene is possibly TRBD1 (5 bases). CDR3 in DNA: TGCGCCAGCAGCTTGGGTGCAGGGTCGTACACTGAAGCTTTCTTT. Its protein is CASSLGAGSYTEAFF.